This is a list of T cell receptor beta chains from one sample in a study of CD8 T cells in ankylosing spondylitis. TCRdb reanalysed the 5' RACE reads using MiXCR and keeps one entry per CDR3 protein. The table shows about 160,000 distinct CDR3 sequences, with 9.8% occurring only once. Sequenced sample: blood, either unsorted or a sorted T cell fraction (not recorded which). The receptors were sampled from a female donor with ankylosing spondylitis or in good health (not recorded which). CDR3s include the opening cysteine and the closing phenylalanine or tryptophan. D genes are given only for firm matches. Expanded clones are given a class, and other clones once, few, many or no size at all.

V,J,size,D,CDR3,DNA
TRBV7-8,TRBJ2-3,NA,NA,CASSSTPPDTQYF,TGTGCCAGCAGCTCCACTCCCCCAGATACGCAGTATTTT
TRBV24-1,TRBJ2-7,NA,NA,CATSDGGYEQYF,TGTGCCACCTCGGACGGCGGCTACGAGCAGTACTTC
TRBV29-1,TRBJ2-1,few,TRBD1,CSVRTGGREQFF,TGCAGCGTACGGACAGGGGGCCGGGAGCAGTTCTTC
TRBV9,TRBJ2-2,few,TRBD2,CASSDSPISGRSNTGELFF,TGTGCCAGCAGCGACTCCCCGATTAGCGGGAGGTCGAACACCGGGGAGCTGTTTTTT
TRBV12-3/TRBV12-4,TRBJ1-1,NA,NA,CAILQGGTEAFF,TGTGCCATCCTACAGGGCGGCACTGAAGCTTTCTTT
TRBV5-1,TRBJ2-2,NA,NA,CASSQGGGELFF,TGCGCCAGCAGCCAAGGGGGCGGGGAGCTGTTTTTT
TRBV4-3,TRBJ2-3,NA,NA,CASSQDPTGGSGDTQYF,TGCGCCAGCAGCCAAGATCCGACCGGCGGCTCGGGGGATACGCAGTATTTT
TRBV5-4,TRBJ2-4,NA,TRBD2,CASSPTPAGENIQYF,TGTGCCAGCAGCCCCACTCCAGCGGGAGAGAACATTCAGTACTTC
TRBV7-8,TRBJ2-1,NA,TRBD1,CASSLEFSTGGNNEQFF,TGTGCCAGCAGCTTGGAGTTCTCTACAGGGGGAAACAATGAGCAGTTCTTC
TRBV28,TRBJ2-7,NA,NA,CASSFLHSRPEQYF,TGTGCCAGCAGTTTCCTGCATTCCCGTCCCGAGCAGTACTTC
TRBV20-1,TRBJ1-1,NA,NA,CSARYGGTEAFF,TGCAGTGCTAGATACGGGGGAACTGAAGCTTTCTTT
TRBV9,TRBJ1-4,NA,TRBD1,CASSPGGSTSEKLFF,TGTGCCAGCAGCCCAGGGGGGAGTACCAGTGAAAAACTGTTTTTT
TRBV10-3,TRBJ2-1,many,NA,CAISETVEQFF,TGTGCCATCAGTGAGACGGTAGAGCAGTTCTTC
TRBV9,TRBJ1-4,many,NA,CASSVEVTAEKLFF,TGTGCCAGCAGCGTAGAGGTCACGGCTGAAAAACTGTTTTTT
TRBV2,TRBJ1-1,few,NA,CASSEPDTFEAFF,TGTGCCAGCAGTGAACCCGACACCTTTGAAGCTTTCTTT
TRBV20-1,TRBJ2-7,many,TRBD2,CSARLAGGPYEQYF,TGCAGTGCTCGACTAGCGGGAGGGCCCTACGAGCAGTACTTC
TRBV9,TRBJ1-1,few,TRBD1,CASSYGQENTEAFF,TGTGCCAGCAGCTATGGACAGGAGAACACTGAAGCTTTCTTT
TRBV9,TRBJ1-4,NA,TRBD1,CASSVRAGGNEKLFF,TGTGCCAGCAGCGTCCGAGCAGGGGGTAATGAAAAACTGTTTTTT
TRBV12-3/TRBV12-4,TRBJ1-1,few,NA,CASSLGRMNTEAFF,TGTGCCAGCAGTTTGGGCAGAATGAACACTGAAGCTTTCTTT
TRBV6-5,TRBJ1-2,NA,TRBD1,CASSSTPGQGIGYGYTF,TGTGCCAGCAGTTCGACACCGGGACAGGGTATCGGCTATGGCTACACCTTC
TRBV27,TRBJ1-4,few,NA,CASSHNREQLFF,TGTGCCAGCAGTCACAACAGGGAACAACTGTTTTTT
TRBV7-6,TRBJ1-6,few,TRBD1,CASGQDGGTSSPLHF,TGTGCCAGCGGACAGGACGGAGGAACGAGTTCACCCCTCCACTTT
TRBV20-1,TRBJ2-7,NA,TRBD2,CSAVSGRLGDEQYF,TGCAGTGCTGTTAGCGGGAGGCTAGGCGACGAGCAGTACTTC
TRBV20-1,TRBJ2-7,few,NA,CSARGESYEQYF,TGCAGTGCTAGGGGGGAGTCCTACGAGCAGTACTTC
TRBV5-1,TRBJ2-5,many,TRBD1,CASSLWGQNQETQYF,TGCGCCAGCAGCTTGTGGGGACAGAACCAAGAGACCCAGTACTTC
TRBV7-9,TRBJ1-1,NA,NA,CASSSHTTGRGNTEAFF,TGTGCCAGCAGCTCACACACCACAGGGCGCGGGAACACTGAAGCTTTCTTT
TRBV30,TRBJ2-7,NA,NA,CAWSPGNYEQYF,TGTGCCTGGAGTCCGGGAAACTACGAGCAGTACTTC
TRBV3-1,TRBJ1-3,many,TRBD1,CASSPRTGGGNTIYF,TGTGCCAGCAGCCCCCGGACAGGGGGAGGAAACACCATATATTTT
TRBV5-5,TRBJ2-7,many,TRBD2,CASRSGTNYEQYF,TGTGCCAGCAGGTCCGGGACTAACTACGAGCAGTACTTC
TRBV4-3,TRBJ2-4,many,NA,CASSQDTADIQYF,TGCGCCAGCAGCCAAGATACGGCCGACATTCAGTACTTC
TRBV7-2,TRBJ1-3,NA,NA,CASRIAGTPSPGNTIYF,TGTGCCAGCAGAATAGCCGGGACCCCGTCACCTGGAAACACCATATATTTT
TRBV9,TRBJ1-5,NA,TRBD1,CASSVGDREVQPQHF,TGTGCCAGCAGCGTAGGGGACAGGGAAGTTCAGCCCCAGCATTTT
TRBV12-3/TRBV12-4,TRBJ1-2,few,NA,CASGFGIGGHGYTF,TGTGCCAGCGGCTTCGGGATCGGGGGCCATGGCTACACCTTC
TRBV20-1,TRBJ1-2,few,TRBD1,CSARIQGADGYTF,TGCAGTGCTAGGATACAGGGGGCGGATGGCTACACCTTC
TRBV29-1,TRBJ2-5,many,TRBD1,CSVSDPTGLETQYF,TGCAGCGTTTCGGACCCGACAGGGTTGGAGACCCAGTACTTC
TRBV13,TRBJ2-5,few,NA,CASSFQGDQYF,TGTGCCAGCAGCTTCCAGGGAGACCAGTACTTC
TRBV19,TRBJ1-3,NA,NA,CASGLADSGNTIYF,TGTGCCAGTGGTCTGGCGGACTCTGGAAACACCATATATTTT
TRBV4-3,TRBJ2-1,few,NA,CASSQERAYYNEQFF,TGCGCCAGCAGCCAAGAACGGGCCTACTACAATGAGCAGTTCTTC
TRBV7-9,TRBJ1-3,NA,NA,CASTQLAGNTIYF,TGTGCCAGCACCCAGTTAGCTGGAAACACCATATATTTT
TRBV24-1,TRBJ2-1,many,NA,CATSDTGLQHLFF,TGTGCCACCAGTGACACGGGACTCCAACATCTGTTCTTC
TRBV6-6,TRBJ1-1,NA,TRBD1,CASSLTGAMGAFF,TGTGCCAGCAGCCTGACAGGGGCCATGGGGGCTTTCTTT
TRBV12-3/TRBV12-4,TRBJ2-1,many,TRBD2,CASKASGRNEQFF,TGTGCCAGCAAAGCCAGCGGGAGAAATGAGCAGTTCTTC
TRBV5-1,TRBJ2-2,few,NA,CASSVGDTGELFF,TGCGCCAGCAGTGTCGGGGACACCGGGGAGCTGTTTTTT
TRBV9,TRBJ2-1,few,NA,CASSVGGGPAGNEQFF,TGTGCCAGCAGCGTAGGAGGGGGACCGGCGGGCAATGAGCAGTTCTTC
TRBV6-2/TRBV6-3,TRBJ2-1,few,NA,CASRAATGLHNEQFF,TGTGCCAGCAGAGCTGCAACAGGACTACACAATGAGCAGTTCTTC
TRBV27,TRBJ2-2,NA,NA,CASSFFPGELFF,TGTGCCAGCAGTTTCTTCCCCGGGGAGCTGTTTTTT
TRBV12-3/TRBV12-4,TRBJ2-1,many,NA,CASSLGLGSHEQFF,TGTGCCAGCAGTTTAGGACTAGGGTCGCATGAGCAGTTCTTC
TRBV15,TRBJ1-1,many,NA,CATSRVEVNTEAFF,TGTGCCACCAGCAGAGTTGAAGTGAACACTGAAGCTTTCTTT
TRBV6-2/TRBV6-3,TRBJ2-1,NA,TRBD1,CATRTGHEQFF,TGTGCCACCCGGACAGGGCATGAGCAGTTCTTC
TRBV29-1,TRBJ2-1,many,NA,CSVRTREQFF,TGCAGCGTGAGAACGAGGGAGCAGTTCTTC
TRBV28,TRBJ2-5,many,NA,CASSLRVGGETQYF,TGTGCCAGCAGTTTACGCGTGGGGGGAGAGACCCAGTACTTC
TRBV7-9,TRBJ2-7,few,NA,CASSLLGRESEQYF,TGTGCCAGCAGCCTCTTGGGGAGAGAGAGCGAGCAGTACTTC
TRBV15,TRBJ2-7,NA,NA,CATSRDRDHEQYF,TGTGCCACCAGCAGAGATCGGGACCACGAGCAGTACTTC